This T cell receptor beta chain was identified during a study of human T cells and chemical hapten exposure. At the level of the study: Each week of the roughly 26-week study, patients had diphenylcyclopropenone applied to the scalp. The cohort included alopecia areata under or over 50% scalp, totalis and universalis.

TCRdb reprocessed the RACE reads with MiXCR, giving one entry per CDR3 protein. The sample shows about 82,000 distinct CDR3 sequences, approximately 11% of them seen only once. The table lists this clonotype with many counts. Its target is not known. This sample's time point: patch test 3, about 24 weeks after DPC sensitization. Treatment noted: therapeutic diphenylcyclopropenone sensitization with weekly scalp DPC. Blood was drawn before each patch test was applied. The V gene end was trimmed by 6 bases and the J gene end by 7 bases; junction bases not matched to a gene: 12. CDR3 length: 17 residues. Study observations and caveats: Versus controls, significantly more large CDR3 similarity clusters arose from expanded TCRs.

The sequenced sample was whole blood, obtained in connection with sensitization to the hapten diphenylcyclopropenone (DPC). This receptor was taken from a woman aged 45-60 years with alopecia areata. Some clones in this sample may be carry-over from other donors' samples. The V call is TRBV12-3 or TRBV12-4, the J call TRBJ2-2; 12 nucleotides agree with TRBD2. The CDR3 coding sequence is TGTGCCAGCAGGGCACGAAGACTAGCGGGAGTTTACGGGGAGCTGTTTTTT. This gives the protein CASRARRLAGVYGELFF.